Each of the 24 T cell receptor beta chains below was sequenced from the same sample in a study of T cell responses to AZD1222 COVID-19 vaccine. The repertoire was sequenced with immunoSEQ multiplex PCR; TCRdb's copy has only in-frame clones and lacks some. The sample lists roughly 66,000 clones; around 84% were seen once. The sequencing here drew on peripheral blood, taken on day 0 of AZD1222 vaccination. The source is an adult in good health.

V and J are TRBV2 and TRBJ2-1; 9 nucleotides agree with TRBD1. V dropped 6 bases and J dropped 9; count of bases not matched to a gene: 12. Germline-derived CDR1 and CDR2 are SNHLY and FYNNEI. There are 15 residues in the CDR3. Here the CDR3 reads CASRGWTGAVGEQFF. In DNA form, the CDR3 reads TGTGCCAGCAGGGGCTGGACAGGGGCGGTTGGTGAGCAGTTCTTC.

J is TRBJ1-5 and V is TRBV30; TRBD1 is a possible D gene (5 bases). Germline CDR1 is GTSNPN and CDR2 is SVGIG (reference sequence). V was trimmed by 3 bases and J by 3 bases, leaving 12 bases between them. The CDR3 runs to 14 residues. The DNA for the CDR3 is TGTGCCTGGAGCGGGACGGAGTTCAATCAGCCCCAGCATTTT. Amino acid sequence: CAWSGTEFNQPQHF.

This clone was seen a single time. The V gene is TRBV18, the J gene TRBJ1-6, with D maybe TRBD1 (5 bases). CDR1 and CDR2 from the germline V gene are KGHSH and LQKENI. CDR3 size: 16 residues. V lost 3 bases and J lost 2, with 11 bases in between. CDR3 sequence (DNA): TGTGCCAGCTCACCGACTGGGGCAGCCTATAATTCACCCCTCCACTTT. This gives the protein CASSPTGAAYNSPLHF.

The chain combines TRBV15 with TRBJ1-2; TRBD1 matches 8 bases. V was clipped by 0 bases and J by 0 bases; unmatched bases: 3. CDR1 LNHNV and CDR2 YYDKDF come from the germline V gene (reference sequence). The length of the CDR3 is 16 residues. CDR3: CATSRDRGRANYGYTF. The CDR3 DNA reads as TGTGCCACCAGCAGAGACAGGGGGCGAGCTAACTATGGCTACACCTTC.

The rearrangement uses TRBV29-1 and TRBJ1-1; D is ambiguous. CDR1 and CDR2 (germline): SQVTM, ANQGSEA. The CDR3 consists of 14 residues. Trimming cost V 4 bases and J 0 bases, with 12 bases left between them. CDR3 nucleotide sequence: TGCAGCGTTGGTCGTGGGCTCATGAACACTGAAGCTTTCTTT. This gives the protein CSVGRGLMNTEAFF.

This clone was seen only a few times. The chain employs TRBV4-3 and TRBJ2-7, with TRBD2 as a possible D gene (6 bases). V was cut by 2 bases and J by 3 bases, with 14 bases left in between. Germline-derived CDR1 and CDR2 are LGHNA and YSLEER. The length of the CDR3 is 15 residues. The CDR3 is CASSQYPGRGYEQYF. DNA of the CDR3: TGCGCCAGCAGCCAATACCCCGGGCGGGGCTACGAGCAGTACTTC.

The chain couples TRBV6-5 to TRBJ1-5; 8 nucleotides align to TRBD1. The CDR3 has 14 amino acids. Germline CDR1 is MNHEY and CDR2 is SVGAGI. V gave up 5 bases and J gave up 2 bases; unmatched junction bases: 2. DNA of the CDR3: TGTGCCAGCAGTCAGGACAGGGGCAATCAGCCCCAGCATTTT. Amino acids: CASSQDRGNQPQHF.

This clone appeared once. This chain links TRBV5-1 with TRBJ1-3; D is uncertain. Germline V gives CDR1 SGHRS, CDR2 YFSETQ. Trimming left V 8 bases short and J 0 bases short, with 9 bases between. The CDR3 sequence is 13 residues long. In DNA, the CDR3 is TGCGCCAGTACAGACTCCTCTGGAAACACCATATATTTT. This encodes CASTDSSGNTIYF.

The chain couples TRBV9 to TRBJ1-1; D is perhaps TRBD1 (6 bases). The CDR3 loop spans 15 amino acids. V lost 0 bases to trimming and J lost 5 bases, with 14 bases between them. CDR1 is SGDLS and CDR2 is YYNGEE in the germline V gene. The chain's CDR3 is CASSVEGGPWTEAFF. In DNA, the CDR3 is TGTGCCAGCAGCGTAGAGGGGGGTCCTTGGACTGAAGCTTTCTTT.

The chain recombines TRBV5-4 with TRBJ2-7; 11 nucleotides align to TRBD1. The CDR3 sequence is 15 residues long. CDR1 SGHNT and CDR2 YYREEE come from the germline V gene (reference sequence). V lost 5 bases to trimming and J lost 3 bases; unmatched junction nucleotides: 7. CDR3 coding DNA: TGTGCCAGCAGTCGACCGGGACAGGGGGTCTACGAGCAGTACTTC. Protein product: CASSRPGQGVYEQYF.

The V and J genes are TRBV29-1 and TRBJ1-4, with D perhaps matching TRBD1 (6 bases). CDR1 is SQVTM and CDR2 is ANQGSEA in the germline V gene. V lost 4 bases and J lost 8, with 14 bases in between. The CDR3 spans 13 residues. CDR3 loop: CSVGQGLGEKLFF. The CDR3 bases are TGCAGCGTTGGGCAGGGGCTGGGCGAAAAACTGTTTTTT.

This clone occurred a few times. The V and J genes are TRBV6-5 and TRBJ1-4; the match to TRBD1 covers 7 bases. V was clipped by 8 bases and J by 8 bases; unmatched bases: 5. Germline CDR1 and CDR2: MNHEY and SVGAGI. CDR3 length: 12 residues. CDR3 amino acids: CASGGTAEKLFF. The DNA of the CDR3 is TGTGCCAGCGGGGGGACAGCCGAAAAACTGTTTTTT.

The V and J genes are TRBV19 and TRBJ2-7, with 7 bases aligning to TRBD1. V trimming: 4 bases; J trimming: 3 bases; junction bases outside the gene matches: 3. The CDR3 runs 13 residues. From germline, CDR1 is LNHDA and CDR2 SQIVND (reference sequence). Here the CDR3 DNA reads TGTGCCAGTAGTAGGGACAGACTCTACGAGCAGTACTTC. Translation gives CASSRDRLYEQYF.

As DNA, the CDR3 is TGTGCCAGTAGTATAGATGAGACAGACTATGGCTACACCTTC. Its translation: CASSIDETDYGYTF. This sequence joins TRBV19 and TRBJ1-2, with D possibly TRBD1 on 5 matching bases. V was trimmed by 0 bases and J by 3 bases, leaving 8 bases between them. Germline lookup yields CDR1 LNHDA and CDR2 SQIVND (reference sequence). There are 14 residues in the CDR3.

CDR3 DNA sequence: TGTGCCAGCAGTTACCTGAGCGGGCGGTACGAGCAGTACTTC. It specifies CASSYLSGRYEQYF. The gene calls are TRBV6-2 or TRBV6-3 and TRBJ2-7, with a weak D call TRBD2 (6 bases). The CDR3 contains 14 residues. The germline gives CDR1 MNHEY, CDR2 SVGEGT. V lost 2 bases, J lost 4 bases, and 12 bases lay in between.

The chain employs TRBV6-1 and TRBJ2-7, with D possibly being TRBD1 or TRBD2 (5 bases each). Germline V gene lookup returns CDR1 MNHNS and CDR2 SASEGT. With 1 base removed from V and 2 bases from J, the gap between germline ends came to 15 bases. This CDR3 is 16 amino acids long. Here the CDR3 DNA reads TGTGCCAGCAGTGAAGGGTCGTGGGGACCCGCCTACGAGCAGTACTTC. Protein: CASSEGSWGPAYEQYF.

The V and J genes are TRBV7-2 and TRBJ2-3; 8 nucleotides line up with TRBD1. The germline gives CDR1 SGHTA, CDR2 FQGNSA. CDR3 length: 14 amino acids. The trim removed 5 bases at V and 2 bases at J, leaving 3 bases unmatched. CDR3 protein: CASSGQGTTDTQYF. The CDR3 coding sequence is TGTGCCAGCAGCGGACAGGGAACCACAGATACGCAGTATTTT. Based on the CDR3 plus reference TRBV7-2 and TRBJ2-3, the full variable domain is GAGVSQSPSNKVTEKGKDVELRCDPISGHTALYWYRQSLGQGLEFLIYFQGNSAPDKSGLPSDRFSAERTGGSVSTLTIQRTQQEDSAVYLCASSGQGTTDTQYFGPGTRLTVL.

The chain couples TRBV7-7 to TRBJ1-5; D is ambiguous. CDR1 and CDR2 (germline): SSHAT, FNYEAQ (reference sequence). V lost 5 bases and J lost 6, with 11 bases in between. This CDR3 spans 13 amino acids. The chain's CDR3 is CASSLWEGQPQHF. CDR3 coding DNA: TGTGCCAGCAGCCTCTGGGAAGGTCAGCCCCAGCATTTT.

In its sample, this clone was seen a few times. Other nucleotide sequences from this sample produce the same CDR3. The rearrangement links TRBV7-2 to TRBJ1-6; no reliable D call. CDR3 length equals 14 residues. Germline V lookup: CDR1 SGHTA, CDR2 FQGNSA. V shed 2 bases and J shed 6 bases, with 8 bases lying between them. CDR3 loop: CASSLNRGNSPLHF. The CDR3 nucleotides are TGTGCCAGCAGCTTAAATCGGGGTAATTCACCCCTCCACTTT.

The rearrangement joins TRBV6-5 to TRBJ1-2; D gene ambiguous. V lost 11 bases and J 4 bases, leaving 23 bases between the germline ends. This CDR3 has 15 residues. CDR1 and CDR2 (germline): MNHEY, SVGAGI. The CDR3 reads CAAFEEAIPGYGYTF. DNA of the CDR3: TGTGCCGCCTTTGAGGAGGCGATACCGGGCTATGGCTACACCTTC.

The chain joins TRBV5-4 to TRBJ2-7; D not resolved. CDR1 SGHNT and CDR2 YYREEE come from the germline V gene (reference sequence). The germline V and J ends were trimmed by 2 bases and 7 bases, with 19 bases remaining between them. This CDR3 has 15 residues. The CDR3 DNA sequence: TGTGCCAGCAGCTTAACGAGTACCTTCGACTTAGAGCAGTACTTC. It specifies CASSLTSTFDLEQYF.

The chain combines TRBV5-1 with TRBJ2-1; no firm D call. Trimming left V 3 bases short and J 5 bases short, with 9 bases between. From germline, CDR1 is SGHRS and CDR2 YFSETQ. This CDR3 has 13 amino acids. The CDR3 DNA reads TGCGCCAGCAGCTCGCGGCTTAACAATGAGCAGTTCTTC. Its translation is CASSSRLNNEQFF.

The J gene is TRBJ1-6, the V gene TRBV30; D ambiguous. The V end was cut by 4 bases, the J end by 9 bases, with 10 bases between. Germline CDR1 reads GTSNPN; CDR2 reads SVGIG (reference sequence). The CDR3 loop spans 12 amino acids. CDR3 nucleotide sequence: TGTGCCTGGACCCAGGACCCTTCACCCCTCCACTTT. This translates into CAWTQDPSPLHF.

The J gene is TRBJ2-7, the V gene TRBV18; D call uncertain. This CDR3 spans 13 amino acids. The germline gives CDR1 KGHSH, CDR2 LQKENI. V lost 2 bases and J lost 4, with 9 bases in between. The CDR3 loop reads CASSPNREYEQYF. The CDR3, as DNA: TGTGCCAGCTCACCAAACAGAGAATACGAGCAGTACTTC. The full variable domain, completed using reference TRBV18 and TRBJ2-7, is NAGVMQNPRHLVRRRGQEARLRCSPMKGHSHVYWYRQLPEEGLKFMVYLQKENIIDESGMPKERFSAEFPKEGPSILRIQQVVRGDSAAYFCASSPNREYEQYFGPGTRLTVT.